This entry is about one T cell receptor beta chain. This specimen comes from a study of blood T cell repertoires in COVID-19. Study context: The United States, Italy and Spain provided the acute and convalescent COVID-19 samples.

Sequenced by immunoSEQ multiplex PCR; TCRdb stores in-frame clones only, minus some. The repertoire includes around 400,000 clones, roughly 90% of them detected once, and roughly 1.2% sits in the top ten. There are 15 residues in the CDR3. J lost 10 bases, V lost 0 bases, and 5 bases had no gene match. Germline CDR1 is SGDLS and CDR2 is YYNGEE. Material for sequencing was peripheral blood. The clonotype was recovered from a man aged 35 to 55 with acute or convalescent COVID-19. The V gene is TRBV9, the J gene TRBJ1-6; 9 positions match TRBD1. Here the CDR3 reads CASSVAGQGGSPLHF. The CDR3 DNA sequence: TGTGCCAGCAGCGTAGCGGGACAGGGTGGCTCACCCCTCCACTTT.